This TCR beta chain derives from a study of blood T cells in healthy people across ages. The use of a sample-barcoded 5' primer and a J-beta primer mix characterized a second PCR of about 6 to 11 cycles. TCRdb analysed the 5' RACE reads with MiXCR anew, one entry per CDR3 protein. The sample lists just over 800,000 distinct CDR3 sequences, around two thirds occurring once. The CDR3 extends over 12 amino acids. The germline V gene encodes CDR1 SQVTM and CDR2 ANQGSEA. Trimming took off 5 bases at V and 3 bases at J, with 9 bases between the two ends. The chain recombines TRBV29-1 with TRBJ2-3; either TRBD1 or TRBD2 may supply D (5 bases each). The source material was blood. This receptor was taken from a man aged 25 to 45 in good health. The CDR3 coding sequence is TGCAGCGTTTACAGGACTACAGATACGCAGTATTTT. Protein sequence: CSVYRTTDTQYF.